The clone carrying this TCR beta chain has at least ten counts. The antigen is not known. A junction end diverges from the germline sequence, so it may reflect a read error. Constant-region reverse primers amplified full-length variable regions, followed by semi-nested Nested Universal Primer A PCR. TCRdb ran MiXCR on the 5' RACE reads and lists one entry per CDR3 protein. The data contain around 43,000 distinct CDR3 sequences, over 15% of them singletons. CD25-based Treg depletion was applied to purified naive CD4+ T cells. Whole-study results and caveats: The larger cohort examined one V-J beta rearrangement, not whole repertoires. Tumor-infiltrating Treg TCR alpha and beta sequences overlapped most with tumor naive CD4+ T cells, then blood naive.

Per the germline V gene, CDR1 is SGHTA and CDR2 is FQGTGA. The CDR3 is made up of 13 amino acids. The J gene is TRBJ2-2, the V gene TRBV7-3; D perhaps matches TRBD2 (5 bases). This sequence originates from a female donor with breast cancer. The specimen sequenced was naive CD4+ T cells sorted from a lymph node. The subset here: naive CD4+ T cells, CD4+CD45RA+CD25-. The CDR3 nucleotides are TGTGCCAGCAACTTAGGAGGTTCCGGGGAGCTGTTTTTT. Encoded protein: CASNLGGSGELFF.